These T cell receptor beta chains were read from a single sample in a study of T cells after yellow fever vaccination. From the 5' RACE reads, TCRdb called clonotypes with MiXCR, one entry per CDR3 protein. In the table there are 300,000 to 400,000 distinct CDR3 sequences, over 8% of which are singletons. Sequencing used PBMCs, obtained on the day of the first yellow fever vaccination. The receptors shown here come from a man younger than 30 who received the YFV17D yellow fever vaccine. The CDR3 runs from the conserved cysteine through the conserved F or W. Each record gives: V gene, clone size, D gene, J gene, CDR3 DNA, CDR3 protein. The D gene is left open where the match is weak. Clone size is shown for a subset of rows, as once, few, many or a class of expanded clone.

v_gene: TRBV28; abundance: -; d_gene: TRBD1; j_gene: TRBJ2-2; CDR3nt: TGTGCCAGCAGTTTATGGGGACCGGGACAGGGGTCAGGGGAGCTGTTTTTT; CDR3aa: CASSLWGPGQGSGELFF
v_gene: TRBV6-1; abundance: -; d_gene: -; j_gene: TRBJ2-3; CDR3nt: TGTGCCAGCAGTCCACCCCCTAGGGCGGGAACAGATACGCAGTATTTT; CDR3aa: CASSPPPRAGTDTQYF
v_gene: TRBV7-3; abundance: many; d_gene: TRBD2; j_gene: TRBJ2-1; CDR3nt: TGTGCCAGCAGCCGGGGACTAGCCAACAATGAGCAGTTCTTC; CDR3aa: CASSRGLANNEQFF
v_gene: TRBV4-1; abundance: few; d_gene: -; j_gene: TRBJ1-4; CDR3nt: TGCGCCAGCAGCCAGGGGGGATGGGGCAGTGCTAATGAAAAACTGTTTTTT; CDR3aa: CASSQGGWGSANEKLFF
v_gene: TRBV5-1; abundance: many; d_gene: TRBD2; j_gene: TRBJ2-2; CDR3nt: TGCGCCAGCAGCACCGGACTAGCGGGGGGCCCTGGCACCGGGGAGCTGTTTTTT; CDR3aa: CASSTGLAGGPGTGELFF
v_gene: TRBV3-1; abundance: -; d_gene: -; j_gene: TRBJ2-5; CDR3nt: TGTGCCAGCAGCCCGTCCGGGACGGAGGAGACCCAGTACTTC; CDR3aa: CASSPSGTEETQYF
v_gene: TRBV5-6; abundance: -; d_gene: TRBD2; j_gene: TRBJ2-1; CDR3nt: TGTGCCAGCAGCTACACTAGCGGGTCCGCCTCCTACAATGAGCAGTTCTTC; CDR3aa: CASSYTSGSASYNEQFF
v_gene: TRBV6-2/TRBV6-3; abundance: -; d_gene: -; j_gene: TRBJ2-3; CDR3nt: TGTGCCAGCAGCCACGCGCCAGATACGCAGTATTTT; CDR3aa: CASSHAPDTQYF
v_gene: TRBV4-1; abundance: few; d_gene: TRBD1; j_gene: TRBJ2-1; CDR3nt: TGCGCCAGCAGATCCGGGACAGGGATTGGCGGCTCCTACAATGAGCAGTTCTTC; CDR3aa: CASRSGTGIGGSYNEQFF
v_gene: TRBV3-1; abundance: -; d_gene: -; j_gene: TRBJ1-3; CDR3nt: TGTGCCAGCGCCAGGGGAGGGACTGGAAACACCATATATTTT; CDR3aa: CASARGGTGNTIYF
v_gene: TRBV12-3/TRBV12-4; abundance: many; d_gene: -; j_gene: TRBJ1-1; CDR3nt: TGTGCCAGCAGTTTTGGAGGGCCGACTGAAGCTTTCTTT; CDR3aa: CASSFGGPTEAFF
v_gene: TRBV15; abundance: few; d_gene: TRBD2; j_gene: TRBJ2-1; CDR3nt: TGTGCCACCAGCAGAGATAGCGGGGGGGAAAATGAGCAGTTCTTC; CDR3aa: CATSRDSGGENEQFF
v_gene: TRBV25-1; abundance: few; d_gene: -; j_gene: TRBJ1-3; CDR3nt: TGTGCCACCGGCCTGGCCTCTGGAAACACCATATATTTT; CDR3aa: CATGLASGNTIYF
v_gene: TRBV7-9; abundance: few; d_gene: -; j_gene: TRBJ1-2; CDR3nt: TGTGCCAGCAGCTTTATTTCCCCCCTTGATGGCTACACCTTC; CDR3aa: CASSFISPLDGYTF
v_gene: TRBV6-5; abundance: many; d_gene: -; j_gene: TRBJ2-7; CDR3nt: TGTGCCAGCAGTTACTTTCCGGGTACAGGCGAGCAGTACTTC; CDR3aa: CASSYFPGTGEQYF
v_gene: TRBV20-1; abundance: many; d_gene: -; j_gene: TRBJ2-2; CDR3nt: TGCAGTGCTAGAGATCTCGTCCGGGACGGAGGCAGGGAGCTGTTTTTT; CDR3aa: CSARDLVRDGGRELFF
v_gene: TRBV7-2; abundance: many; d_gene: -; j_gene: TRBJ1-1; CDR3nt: TGTGCCAGCAGCCACGGGGTGAACACTGAAGCTTTCTTT; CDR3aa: CASSHGVNTEAFF
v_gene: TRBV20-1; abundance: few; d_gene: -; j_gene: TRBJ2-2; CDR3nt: TGCAGTGCATACCGGGACGCTTACACCGGGGAGCTGTTTTTT; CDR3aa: CSAYRDAYTGELFF
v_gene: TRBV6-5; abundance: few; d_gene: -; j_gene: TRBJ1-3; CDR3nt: TGTGCCAGCAGTTTCGCCCCGAGCTCTGGAAACACCATATATTTT; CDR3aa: CASSFAPSSGNTIYF
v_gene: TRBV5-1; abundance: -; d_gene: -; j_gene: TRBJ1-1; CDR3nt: TGCGCCAGCAGCCTGGGCTGGGGCGTAAAGACGTCAGCTTTCTTT; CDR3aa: CASSLGWGVKTSAFF
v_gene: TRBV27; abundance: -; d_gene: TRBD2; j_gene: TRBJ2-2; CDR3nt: TGTGCCAGCAGTTTCGGCCGAAATGCGGGGGGGCCCGGGGAGCTGTTTTTT; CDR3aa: CASSFGRNAGGPGELFF
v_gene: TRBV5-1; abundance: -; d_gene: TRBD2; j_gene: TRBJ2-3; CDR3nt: TGCGCCAGCAGCCCTAGTTGGGGGGGAAGTGGAACAGATACGCAGTATTTT; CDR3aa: CASSPSWGGSGTDTQYF
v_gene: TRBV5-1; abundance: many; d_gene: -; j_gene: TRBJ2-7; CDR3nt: TGCGCCAGCAGCTTGGGACAGAAGTACGAGCAGTACTTC; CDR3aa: CASSLGQKYEQYF
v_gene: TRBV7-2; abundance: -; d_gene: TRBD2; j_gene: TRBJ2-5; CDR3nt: TGTGCCAGCAGCCCGGGACTAGCGGGGGGCCAGGGAGAGACCCAGTACTTC; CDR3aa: CASSPGLAGGQGETQYF
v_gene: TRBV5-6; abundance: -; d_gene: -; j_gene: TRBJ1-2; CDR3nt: TGTGCCAGCAGCTCGGACAGCACCTATGGCTACACCTTC; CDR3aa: CASSSDSTYGYTF
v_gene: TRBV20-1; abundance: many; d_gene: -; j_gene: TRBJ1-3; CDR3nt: TGCAGTGCTACGGACATCGAATTTACTGGAAACACCATATATTTT; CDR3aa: CSATDIEFTGNTIYF
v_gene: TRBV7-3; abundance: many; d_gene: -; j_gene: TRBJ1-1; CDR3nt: TGTGCCAGCAGCTTTAGCCCAGGGAACACTGAAGCTTTCTTT; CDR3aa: CASSFSPGNTEAFF